One sample yielded the 8 T cell receptor beta chains listed below, sequenced in a study of vaccination effects on CD4 cells after COVID-19 (dated by TCRdb to 2021 to 2024). The method was the immunoSEQ multiplex PCR assay. The table comes from immuneACCESS by way of TCRdb, which keeps in-frame sequences with V and J called. Part of the clones is missing from these tables; in studies checked, under half for an unresolved V gene and the rest for unknown reasons. This sample has just under 45,000 clones in its table, and roughly four fifths of those were observed once. The top ten clones comprise roughly 10% of the sample. No antigen has been identified for these receptors. The ViraFEST assay stimulated PBMC with viral peptide pools and then used TCR sequencing to identify antigen-specific CD4+ T cell clonotypes by expansion. After roughly 11 days of culture, CD4+ T cells were isolated with the EasySep CD4+ T cell isolation kit. None of the healthy vaccine recipients had a prior SARS-CoV-2 infection, which was confirmed by nucleocapsid antibody tests that came back negative both before and after vaccination.

The source was CD4+ T cells from PBMCs cultured with SARS-CoV-2 spike peptides, collected before COVID-19 vaccination. Sample cell subset or site, as interpreted from the label and publication: SARS-CoV-2 spike overlapping peptide pool stimulation. The receptor set was obtained from a human donor who received a COVID-19 vaccine.

The rearrangement links TRBV10-3 to TRBJ1-6, with a tentative D call TRBD1 (5 bases). CDR1 and CDR2 (germline): ENHRY, SYGVKD. CDR3 length: 14 amino acids. V was clipped by 6 bases and J by 5 bases, with 11 bases between them. CDR3 nucleotides: TGTGCCATCAGGGAGACAGTTGATAATTCACCCCTCCACTTT. It is translated as CAIRETVDNSPLHF.

The chain couples TRBV5-4 to TRBJ1-1; TRBD1 is a possible D gene (6 bases). V was trimmed by 4 bases and J by 11 bases, leaving 18 bases between them. This CDR3 has 13 residues. CDR1 and CDR2 from the germline V gene are SGHNT and YYREEE (reference sequence). In nucleotides, the CDR3 is TGTGCCAGCAGCATTACAGGGTCAAAAGGGGCTTTCTTT. Its translation is CASSITGSKGAFF.

The chain employs TRBV28 and TRBJ2-3, with TRBD1 identical over 9 bases. The J segment lost 5 bases and the V segment lost 6 bases, leaving 3 bases of the junction unmatched. This CDR3 contains 13 residues. From germline, CDR1 is MDHEN and CDR2 SYDVKM. CDR3 bases: TGTGCCAGCAGGATGACAGGGGGAGATACGCAGTATTTT. As protein: CASRMTGGDTQYF.

The chain joins TRBV3-1 (or the pseudogene TRBV3-2) to TRBJ2-5, with 9 nucleotides matching TRBD2. The CDR3 consists of 14 residues. Unmatched junction bases numbered 2, after V lost 4 bases and J lost 2 bases. In germline, CDR1 is LGHDT, CDR2 YNNKEL (reference sequence). CDR3 sequence: CASSPSGVQETQYF. The CDR3 nucleotides read TGTGCCAGCAGCCCTAGCGGGGTGCAAGAGACCCAGTACTTC.

The chain uses TRBV11-2 and TRBJ2-2; 8 bases align to TRBD1. V trimming: 1 base; J trimming: 4 bases; junction bases outside the gene matches: 8. Germline V lookup: CDR1 SGHAT, CDR2 FQNNGV. The CDR3 contains 17 residues. The CDR3 region is CASSLGGARGLTGELFF. CDR3 bases: TGTGCCAGCAGCTTAGGGGGGGCCAGGGGGCTCACCGGGGAGCTGTTTTTT.

V usage is TRBV19 and J usage is TRBJ1-1, with no clear D. The CDR3 length is 13 residues. V was pared by 3 bases and J by 0 bases, with 5 bases between. Looked up from germline, CDR1 is LNHDA and CDR2 is SQIVND (reference sequence). Here the CDR3 reads CASSIRLNTEAFF. CDR3 DNA sequence: TGTGCCAGTAGTATCCGGCTGAACACTGAAGCTTTCTTT.

V gene TRBV5-1 combines with J gene TRBJ1-1; D is unresolved. V was clipped by 1 base and J by 1 base, with 11 bases between them. CDR1 is SGHRS and CDR2 is YFSETQ in the germline V gene. This CDR3 has 15 residues. The CDR3 loop is CASSLTLQQNTEAFF. CDR3 sequence (DNA): TGCGCCAGCAGCTTGACCCTCCAACAGAACACTGAAGCTTTCTTT.

V is TRBV29-1 and J is TRBJ2-5; 7 nucleotides match TRBD2. The CDR3 extends over 13 amino acids. V shed 3 bases and J 7 bases; nucleotides not matched to a gene: 8. The germline V gene has CDR1 SQVTM and CDR2 ANQGSEA. In DNA form, the CDR3 reads TGCAGCGTTGACGGTGAGGGGAGGGTGACCCAGTACTTC. Protein sequence: CSVDGEGRVTQYF.